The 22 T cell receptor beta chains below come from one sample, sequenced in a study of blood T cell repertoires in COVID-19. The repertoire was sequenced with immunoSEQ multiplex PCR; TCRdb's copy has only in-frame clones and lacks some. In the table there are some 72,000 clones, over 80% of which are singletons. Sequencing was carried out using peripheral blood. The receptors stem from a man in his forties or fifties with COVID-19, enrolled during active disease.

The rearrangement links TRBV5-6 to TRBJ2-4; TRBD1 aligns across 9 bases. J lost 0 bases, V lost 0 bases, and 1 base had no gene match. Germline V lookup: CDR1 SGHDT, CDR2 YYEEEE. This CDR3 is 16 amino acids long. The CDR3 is CASSLGTGVAKNIQYF. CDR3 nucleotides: TGTGCCAGCAGCTTGGGGACAGGGGTAGCCAAAAACATTCAGTACTTC.

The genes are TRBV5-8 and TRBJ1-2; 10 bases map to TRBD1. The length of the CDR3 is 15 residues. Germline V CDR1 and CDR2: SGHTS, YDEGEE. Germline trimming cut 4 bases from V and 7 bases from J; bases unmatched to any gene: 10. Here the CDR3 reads CASSRTGGWGLGYTF. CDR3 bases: TGTGCCAGCAGCCGGACAGGGGGATGGGGTCTTGGCTACACCTTC. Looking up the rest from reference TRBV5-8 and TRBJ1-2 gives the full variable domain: EAGVTQSPTHLIKTRGQQATLRCSPISGHTSVYWYQQALGLGLQFLLWYDEGEERNRGNFPPRFSGRQFPNYSSELNVNALELEDSALYLCASSRTGGWGLGYTFGSGTRLTVV.

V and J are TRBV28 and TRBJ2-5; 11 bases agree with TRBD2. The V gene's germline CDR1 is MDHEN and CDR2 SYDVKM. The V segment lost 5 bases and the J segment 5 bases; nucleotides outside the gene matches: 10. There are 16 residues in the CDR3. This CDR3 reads CASSQSTSGSRETQYF. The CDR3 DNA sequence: TGTGCCAGCAGTCAATCTACTAGCGGGAGTAGGGAGACCCAGTACTTC.

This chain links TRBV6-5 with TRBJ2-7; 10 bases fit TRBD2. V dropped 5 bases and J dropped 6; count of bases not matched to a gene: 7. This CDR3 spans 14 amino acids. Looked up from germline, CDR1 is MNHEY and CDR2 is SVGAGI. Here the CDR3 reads CASSRLAGTGEQYF. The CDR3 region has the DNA TGTGCCAGCAGTCGACTAGCGGGTACGGGCGAGCAGTACTTC.

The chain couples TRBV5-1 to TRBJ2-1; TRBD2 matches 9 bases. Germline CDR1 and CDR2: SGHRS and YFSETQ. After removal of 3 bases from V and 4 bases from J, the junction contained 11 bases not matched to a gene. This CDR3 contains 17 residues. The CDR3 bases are TGCGCCAGCAGCTCGTACGCGACTAGCGGAAGATACAATGAGCAGTTCTTC. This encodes CASSSYATSGRYNEQFF.

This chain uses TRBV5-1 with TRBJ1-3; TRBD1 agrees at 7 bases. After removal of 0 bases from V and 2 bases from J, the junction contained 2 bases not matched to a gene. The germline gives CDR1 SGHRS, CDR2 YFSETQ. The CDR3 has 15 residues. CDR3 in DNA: TGCGCCAGCAGCTTGGATGGGACAGCTGGAAACACCATATATTTT. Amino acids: CASSLDGTAGNTIYF.

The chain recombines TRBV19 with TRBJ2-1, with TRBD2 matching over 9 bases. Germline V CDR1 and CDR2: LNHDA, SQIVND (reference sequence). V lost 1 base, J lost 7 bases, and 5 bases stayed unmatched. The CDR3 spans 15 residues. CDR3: CASSIGTSGLNEQFF. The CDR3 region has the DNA TGTGCCAGTAGTATAGGAACTAGCGGGTTGAATGAGCAGTTCTTC.

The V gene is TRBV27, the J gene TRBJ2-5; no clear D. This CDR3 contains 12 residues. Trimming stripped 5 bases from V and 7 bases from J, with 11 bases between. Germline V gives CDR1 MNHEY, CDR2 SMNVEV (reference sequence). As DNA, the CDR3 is TGTGCCAGCAGTCCCCCCTCGGGGACCCAGTACTTC. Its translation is CASSPPSGTQYF.

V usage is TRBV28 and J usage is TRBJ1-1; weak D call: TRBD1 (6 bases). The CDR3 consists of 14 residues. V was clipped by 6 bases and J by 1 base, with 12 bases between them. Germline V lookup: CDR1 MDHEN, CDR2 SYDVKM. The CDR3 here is CASRTGLRNTEAFF. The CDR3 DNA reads TGTGCCAGCAGAACAGGGCTTAGGAACACTGAAGCTTTCTTT.

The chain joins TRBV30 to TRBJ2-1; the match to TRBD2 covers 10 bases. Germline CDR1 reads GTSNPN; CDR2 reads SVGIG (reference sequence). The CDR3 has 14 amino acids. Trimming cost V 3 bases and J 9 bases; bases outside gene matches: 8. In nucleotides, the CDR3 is TGTGCCTGGAGACCAGGGACTAGCGTCAGTGAGCAGTTCTTC. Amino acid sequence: CAWRPGTSVSEQFF.

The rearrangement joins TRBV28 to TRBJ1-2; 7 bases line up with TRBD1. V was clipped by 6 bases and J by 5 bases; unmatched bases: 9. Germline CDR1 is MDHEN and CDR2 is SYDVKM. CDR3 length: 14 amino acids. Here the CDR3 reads CASRPPGQTYGYTF. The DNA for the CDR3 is TGTGCCAGCAGACCCCCGGGACAGACATATGGCTACACCTTC.

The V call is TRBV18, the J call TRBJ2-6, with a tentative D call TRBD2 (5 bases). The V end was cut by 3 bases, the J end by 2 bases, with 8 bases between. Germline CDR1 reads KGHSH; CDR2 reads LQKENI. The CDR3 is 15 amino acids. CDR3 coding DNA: TGTGCCAGCTCACCGAGAGGGACTGGGGCCAACGTCCTGACTTTC. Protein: CASSPRGTGANVLTF.

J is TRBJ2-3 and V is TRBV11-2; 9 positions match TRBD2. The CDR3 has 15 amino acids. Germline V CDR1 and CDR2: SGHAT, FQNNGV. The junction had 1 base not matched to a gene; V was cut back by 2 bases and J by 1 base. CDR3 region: CASSLRTSGTDTQYF. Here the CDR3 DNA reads TGTGCCAGCAGCTTACGGACTAGCGGCACAGATACGCAGTATTTT.

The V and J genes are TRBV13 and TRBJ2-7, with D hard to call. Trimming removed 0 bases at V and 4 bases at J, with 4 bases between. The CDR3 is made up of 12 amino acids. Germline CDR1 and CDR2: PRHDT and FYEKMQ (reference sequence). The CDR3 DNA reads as TGTGCCAGCAGCTTAGGAGAGTACGAGCAGTACTTC. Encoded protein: CASSLGEYEQYF.

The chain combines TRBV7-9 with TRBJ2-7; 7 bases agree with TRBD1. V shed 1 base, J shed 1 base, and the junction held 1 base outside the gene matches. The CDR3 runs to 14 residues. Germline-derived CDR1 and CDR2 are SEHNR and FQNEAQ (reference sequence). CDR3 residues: CASSLGTGSYEQYF. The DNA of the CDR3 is TGTGCCAGCAGCTTAGGGACAGGTTCCTACGAGCAGTACTTC. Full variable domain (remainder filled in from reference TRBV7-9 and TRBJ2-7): DTGVSQNPRHKITKRGQNVTFRCDPISEHNRLYWYRQTLGQGPEFLTYFQNEAQLEKSRLLSDRFSAERPKGSFSTLEIQRTEQGDSAMYLCASSLGTGSYEQYFGPGTRLTVT.

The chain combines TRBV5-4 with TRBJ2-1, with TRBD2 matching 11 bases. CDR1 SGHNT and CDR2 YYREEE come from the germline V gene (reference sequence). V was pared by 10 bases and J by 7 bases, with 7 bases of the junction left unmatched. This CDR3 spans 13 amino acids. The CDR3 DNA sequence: TGTGCCGGATCGGCTAGCGGGAGGAATGAGCAGTTCTTC. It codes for CAGSASGRNEQFF.

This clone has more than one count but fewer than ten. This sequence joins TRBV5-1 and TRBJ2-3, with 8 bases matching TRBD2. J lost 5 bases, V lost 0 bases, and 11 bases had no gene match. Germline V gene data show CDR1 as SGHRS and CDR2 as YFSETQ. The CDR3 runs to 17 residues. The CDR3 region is CASSLGAGGRRGDTQYF. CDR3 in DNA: TGCGCCAGCAGCTTGGGGGCCGGCGGGAGGAGAGGAGATACGCAGTATTTT.

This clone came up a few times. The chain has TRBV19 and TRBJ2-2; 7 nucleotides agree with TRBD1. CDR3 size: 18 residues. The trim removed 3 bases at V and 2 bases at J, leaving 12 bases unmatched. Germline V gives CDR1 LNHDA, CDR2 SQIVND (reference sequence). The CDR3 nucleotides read TGTGCCAGTAGTATTAGGACAGGAAGAAAGAGTAACACCGGGGAGCTGTTTTTT. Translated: CASSIRTGRKSNTGELFF.

For the CDR3, the DNA is TGCGCCAGCAGCGGGACAGTAAAAGGTTCACCCCTCCACTTT. Protein product: CASSGTVKGSPLHF. The V and J genes are TRBV5-1 and TRBJ1-6, with 7 bases identical to TRBD1. V was clipped by 4 bases and J by 9 bases; unmatched bases: 7. The CDR3 has 14 residues. Germline CDR1 reads SGHRS; CDR2 reads YFSETQ.

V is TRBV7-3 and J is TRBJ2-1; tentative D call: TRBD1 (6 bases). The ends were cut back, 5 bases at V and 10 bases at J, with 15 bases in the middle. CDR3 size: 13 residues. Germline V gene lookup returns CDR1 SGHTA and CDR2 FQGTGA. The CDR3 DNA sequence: TGTGCCAGCAGCCCCCAGGGGATAGCGGAGCAGTTCTTC. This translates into CASSPQGIAEQFF.

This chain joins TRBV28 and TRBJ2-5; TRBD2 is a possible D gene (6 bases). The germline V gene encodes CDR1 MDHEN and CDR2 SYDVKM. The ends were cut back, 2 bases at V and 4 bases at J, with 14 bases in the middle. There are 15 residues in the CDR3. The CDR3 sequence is CASSLGGSVLETQYF. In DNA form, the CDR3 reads TGTGCCAGCAGTTTAGGGGGGTCAGTTCTAGAGACCCAGTACTTC.

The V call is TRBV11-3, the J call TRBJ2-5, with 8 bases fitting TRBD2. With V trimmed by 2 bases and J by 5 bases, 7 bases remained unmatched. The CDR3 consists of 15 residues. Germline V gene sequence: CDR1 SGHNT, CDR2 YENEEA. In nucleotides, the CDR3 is TGTGCCAGCAGCTTAACAGCGGGAGTAGTGGAGACCCAGTACTTC. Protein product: CASSLTAGVVETQYF.